The TCR beta chain described here comes from a study of blood T cell repertoires in COVID-19. In the study overall: Material from acute and convalescent COVID-19 was sourced from the United States, Italy and Spain. T cells, B-cell-depleted T cells, or PBMCs provided the cDNA or gDNA that served as material.

CDR1 and CDR2 from the germline V gene are SGHTA and FQGNSA. The CDR3 contains 18 residues. The V gene end was trimmed by 1 base and the J gene end by 2 bases; junction bases not matched to a gene: 13. The repertoire was sequenced with immunoSEQ multiplex PCR; TCRdb's copy has only in-frame clones and lacks some. The table lists approximately 230,000 clones, approximately 90% of them singletons. Sequenced input: peripheral blood. The receptor comes from a man between 25 and 39 years old who had recovered from COVID-19. V and J are TRBV7-2 and TRBJ1-1; 7 bases line up with TRBD1. The CDR3 DNA follows: TGTGCCAGCAGCTTAGGGCCGCCGCCAACAGGGGACAACACTGAAGCTTTCTTT. Residues: CASSLGPPPTGDNTEAFF.